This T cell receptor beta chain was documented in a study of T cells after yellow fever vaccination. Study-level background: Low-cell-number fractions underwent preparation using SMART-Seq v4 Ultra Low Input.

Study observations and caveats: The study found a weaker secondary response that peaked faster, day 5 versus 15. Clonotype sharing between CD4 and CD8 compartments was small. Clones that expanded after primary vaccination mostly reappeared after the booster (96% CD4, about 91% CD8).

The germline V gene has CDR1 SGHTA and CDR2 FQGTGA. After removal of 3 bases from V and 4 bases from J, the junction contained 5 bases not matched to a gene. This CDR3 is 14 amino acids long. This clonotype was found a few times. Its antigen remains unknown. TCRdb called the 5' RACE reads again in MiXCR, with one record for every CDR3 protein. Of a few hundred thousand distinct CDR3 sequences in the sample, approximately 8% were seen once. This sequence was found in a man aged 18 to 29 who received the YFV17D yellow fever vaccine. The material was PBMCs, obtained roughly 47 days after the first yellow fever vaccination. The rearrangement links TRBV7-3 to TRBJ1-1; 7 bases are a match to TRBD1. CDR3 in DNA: TGTGCCAGCAGCTTGAACAGGGGAATCACTGAAGCTTTCTTT. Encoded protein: CASSLNRGITEAFF.